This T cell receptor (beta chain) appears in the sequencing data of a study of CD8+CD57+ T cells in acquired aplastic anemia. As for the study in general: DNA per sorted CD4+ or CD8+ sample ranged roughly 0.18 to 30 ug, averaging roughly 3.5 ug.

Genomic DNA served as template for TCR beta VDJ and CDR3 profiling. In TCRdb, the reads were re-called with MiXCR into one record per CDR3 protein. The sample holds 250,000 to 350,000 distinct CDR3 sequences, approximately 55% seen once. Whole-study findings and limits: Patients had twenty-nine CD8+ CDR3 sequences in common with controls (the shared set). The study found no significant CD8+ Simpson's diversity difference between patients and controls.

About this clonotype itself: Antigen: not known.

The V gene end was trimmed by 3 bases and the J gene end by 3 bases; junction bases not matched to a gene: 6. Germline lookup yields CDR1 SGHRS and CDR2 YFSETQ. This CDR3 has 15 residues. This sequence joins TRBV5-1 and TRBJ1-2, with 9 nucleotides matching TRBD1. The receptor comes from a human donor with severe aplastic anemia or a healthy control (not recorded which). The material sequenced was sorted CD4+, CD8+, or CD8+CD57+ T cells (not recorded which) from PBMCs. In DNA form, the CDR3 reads TGCGCCAGCAGCTCAACAGGGGGCGCGGACTATGGCTACACCTTC. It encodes CASSSTGGADYGYTF.